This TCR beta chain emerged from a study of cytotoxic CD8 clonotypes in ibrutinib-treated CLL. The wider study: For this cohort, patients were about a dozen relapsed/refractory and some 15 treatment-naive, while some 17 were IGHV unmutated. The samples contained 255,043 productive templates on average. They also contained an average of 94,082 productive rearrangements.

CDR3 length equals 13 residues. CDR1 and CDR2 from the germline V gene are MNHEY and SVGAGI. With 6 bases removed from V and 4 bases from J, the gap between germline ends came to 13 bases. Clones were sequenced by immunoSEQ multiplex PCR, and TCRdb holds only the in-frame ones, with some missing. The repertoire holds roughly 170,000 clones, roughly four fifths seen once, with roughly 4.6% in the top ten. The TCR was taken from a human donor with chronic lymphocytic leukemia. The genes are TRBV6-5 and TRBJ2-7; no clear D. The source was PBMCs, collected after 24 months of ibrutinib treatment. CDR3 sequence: CASSSGLGYEQYF. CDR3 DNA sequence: TGTGCCAGCAGCTCGGGCTTAGGTTACGAGCAGTACTTC.